The rows below give T cell receptor beta chains drawn from one sample of a study of early T cells in non-severe SARS-CoV-2 infection. TCRdb itself ran the 5' RACE reads through MiXCR, one entry per CDR3 protein. Among tens of thousands of distinct CDR3 sequences listed, over 8% were seen once. The sequencing sample was made of whole blood. The receptors originated from an adult who was a healthcare worker with PCR-confirmed SARS-CoV-2 infection or an uninfected control (not recorded which). The CDR3 runs from the conserved cysteine through the conserved F or W. Fields, in order: clone size, J gene, D gene, V gene, CDR3 DNA, CDR3 protein. A D gene is named only where the DNA matches it firmly. Size is omitted from some rows. Given values are once, few, many or a class for expanded clones.

clone_size: many
j_call: TRBJ1-2
d_call: TRBD1
v_call: TRBV5-1
cdr3_nt: TGCGCCAGCAGACCGATTGGGGGACAGAACTATGGCTACACCTTC
cdr3_aa: CASRPIGGQNYGYTF

clone_size: many
j_call: TRBJ2-3
d_call: TRBD2
v_call: TRBV10-2
cdr3_nt: TGCGCCAGCAGTGAGAAACGGGAGGGCGAAACGCAGTATTTT
cdr3_aa: CASSEKREGETQYF

clone_size: few
j_call: TRBJ2-3
d_call: NA
v_call: TRBV11-2
cdr3_nt: TGTGCCAGCAGCCACTTTGGCGGCGCTAGCACAGATACGCAGTATTTT
cdr3_aa: CASSHFGGASTDTQYF

clone_size: few
j_call: TRBJ1-1
d_call: NA
v_call: TRBV18
cdr3_nt: TGTGCCAGCTCACCGTCCAGTAACACTGAAGCTTTCTTT
cdr3_aa: CASSPSSNTEAFF

clone_size: many
j_call: TRBJ2-1
d_call: NA
v_call: TRBV9
cdr3_nt: TGTGCCAGCAGCAGTGGCGGGCTAGGAGAGCAGTTCTTC
cdr3_aa: CASSSGGLGEQFF

clone_size: few
j_call: TRBJ2-1
d_call: NA
v_call: TRBV27
cdr3_nt: TGTGCCAGCAGTTTATTTCCCCCCGAGAGCTCCTACAATGAGCAGTTCTTC
cdr3_aa: CASSLFPPESSYNEQFF

clone_size: few
j_call: TRBJ1-1
d_call: NA
v_call: TRBV19
cdr3_nt: TGTGCCAGTGATAAAGGGGCGCTGAACACTGAAGCTTTCTTT
cdr3_aa: CASDKGALNTEAFF

clone_size: few
j_call: TRBJ2-5
d_call: NA
v_call: TRBV5-1
cdr3_nt: TGCGCCAGCAGCTTGTCCAGGGAGGCCCAGTACTTC
cdr3_aa: CASSLSREAQYF

clone_size: few
j_call: TRBJ1-3
d_call: NA
v_call: TRBV6-5
cdr3_nt: TGTGCCAGCAGCTACTCTTTCGGGGGCGACACCATATATTTT
cdr3_aa: CASSYSFGGDTIYF

clone_size: NA
j_call: TRBJ1-5
d_call: NA
v_call: TRBV19
cdr3_nt: TGTGCCAGTAGTACGACCCGCAATCAGCCCCAGCATTTT
cdr3_aa: CASSTTRNQPQHF

clone_size: many
j_call: TRBJ2-3
d_call: NA
v_call: TRBV7-2
cdr3_nt: TGTGCCAGCAGCCCCGGGACTCTCGGAGATACGCAGTATTTT
cdr3_aa: CASSPGTLGDTQYF

clone_size: NA
j_call: TRBJ2-7
d_call: TRBD2
v_call: TRBV30
cdr3_nt: TGTGCCTCGTCGAAGCGGCGGACTAGCGGGCCGGTTTGGTACTTC
cdr3_aa: CASSKRRTSGPVWYF

clone_size: many
j_call: TRBJ2-1
d_call: NA
v_call: TRBV3-1
cdr3_nt: TGTGCCAGCAGCCGCAACAGGGAATGGGGGAATGAGCAGTTCTTC
cdr3_aa: CASSRNREWGNEQFF

clone_size: few
j_call: TRBJ1-1
d_call: NA
v_call: TRBV12-3/TRBV12-4
cdr3_nt: TGTGCCAGCAGTTTTAGAGGGGGGGCTGAAGCTTTCTTT
cdr3_aa: CASSFRGGAEAFF

clone_size: many
j_call: TRBJ2-6
d_call: NA
v_call: TRBV6-5
cdr3_nt: TGTGCCACCTCCCTCAGGGGTTCTGGGGCCAACGTCCTGACTTTC
cdr3_aa: CATSLRGSGANVLTF

clone_size: NA
j_call: TRBJ2-5
d_call: NA
v_call: TRBV20-1
cdr3_nt: TGCAGTGCTAGGGAAAACGGGAGACTAGGAGAGACCCAGTACTTC
cdr3_aa: CSARENGRLGETQYF

clone_size: many
j_call: TRBJ2-1
d_call: NA
v_call: TRBV20-1
cdr3_nt: TGCAGTGCTAGTATCTCCTACAATGAGCAGTTCTTC
cdr3_aa: CSASISYNEQFF

clone_size: many
j_call: TRBJ2-1
d_call: NA
v_call: TRBV7-2
cdr3_nt: TGTGCCAGCAGCTTAAACCCAGGGATCTATGAGCAGTTCTTC
cdr3_aa: CASSLNPGIYEQFF

clone_size: many
j_call: TRBJ2-1
d_call: TRBD2
v_call: TRBV5-1
cdr3_nt: TGCGCCAGCAGCTTGGGACTAGCGATTAATGAGCAGTTCTTC
cdr3_aa: CASSLGLAINEQFF

clone_size: many
j_call: TRBJ2-7
d_call: NA
v_call: TRBV29-1
cdr3_nt: TGCAGCGTTGAACCGGTATACGTGTGGGAGCAGTACTTC
cdr3_aa: CSVEPVYVWEQYF

clone_size: many
j_call: TRBJ2-1
d_call: TRBD1
v_call: TRBV11-2
cdr3_nt: TGTGCCAGCAGCCCGCGGACAGGGTCCCCCTCGGAGCAGTTCTTC
cdr3_aa: CASSPRTGSPSEQFF

clone_size: few
j_call: TRBJ1-3
d_call: NA
v_call: TRBV29-1
cdr3_nt: TGCAGCGTTAGCAGGGGAACTGGAAACACCATATATTTT
cdr3_aa: CSVSRGTGNTIYF

clone_size: many
j_call: TRBJ2-3
d_call: NA
v_call: TRBV20-1
cdr3_nt: TGCAGTGCTGATAAAACGGGAGCAGCAGATACGCAGTATTTT
cdr3_aa: CSADKTGAADTQYF

clone_size: NA
j_call: TRBJ1-1
d_call: NA
v_call: TRBV7-2
cdr3_nt: TGTGCCAGCAGCTTACAGGGACCCTTGATCTCTGAAGCTTTCTTT
cdr3_aa: CASSLQGPLISEAFF

clone_size: many
j_call: TRBJ2-1
d_call: TRBD2
v_call: TRBV19
cdr3_nt: TGTGCCAGTTCGACTAGCGGGAGGTCCAGCTCCTACAATGAGCAGTTCTTC
cdr3_aa: CASSTSGRSSSYNEQFF

clone_size: NA
j_call: TRBJ1-2
d_call: TRBD1
v_call: TRBV4-2
cdr3_nt: TGTGCCAGCAGCCAAGATAGGACAGGGGCTTCTACCTATGACTACACCTTC
cdr3_aa: CASSQDRTGASTYDYTF

clone_size: few
j_call: TRBJ2-3
d_call: TRBD2
v_call: TRBV29-1
cdr3_nt: TGCAGCGTTCGGACTAGCGGGGGGAATACGCAGTATTTT
cdr3_aa: CSVRTSGGNTQYF

clone_size: NA
j_call: TRBJ2-7
d_call: TRBD1
v_call: TRBV2
cdr3_nt: TGTGCCAGCAGCGCGGACAGGGACAACGAGCAGTACTTC
cdr3_aa: CASSADRDNEQYF

clone_size: NA
j_call: TRBJ2-2
d_call: NA
v_call: TRBV20-1
cdr3_nt: TGCAGTGCTATCAACAGTCGGATCACCGGGGAGCTGTTTTTT
cdr3_aa: CSAINSRITGELFF

clone_size: many
j_call: TRBJ2-2
d_call: NA
v_call: TRBV27
cdr3_nt: TGTGCCAGCAGTTTGAGTTGGGACGGGGAGCTGTTTTTT
cdr3_aa: CASSLSWDGELFF

clone_size: many
j_call: TRBJ2-1
d_call: TRBD2
v_call: TRBV11-2
cdr3_nt: TGTGCCAGCAGAAAACTAGCGGGAGTGGGCAATGAGCAGTTCTTC
cdr3_aa: CASRKLAGVGNEQFF

clone_size: medium-sized
j_call: TRBJ1-2
d_call: NA
v_call: TRBV29-1
cdr3_nt: TGCAGCGTTGAAAGGGCGGAGAACTATGGCTACACCTTC
cdr3_aa: CSVERAENYGYTF

clone_size: few
j_call: TRBJ2-5
d_call: TRBD1
v_call: TRBV6-2/TRBV6-3
cdr3_nt: TGTGCCAGCATCCTTGGGGGACAGCACCAAGAGACCCAGTACTTC
cdr3_aa: CASILGGQHQETQYF

clone_size: many
j_call: TRBJ2-1
d_call: TRBD1
v_call: TRBV18
cdr3_nt: TGTGCCAGCTCACCATCCTGGAGCAGGGGGAGCTCCTACAATGAGCAGTTCTTC
cdr3_aa: CASSPSWSRGSSYNEQFF

clone_size: many
j_call: TRBJ2-7
d_call: TRBD1
v_call: TRBV29-1
cdr3_nt: TGCAGCGTGGAGGGGACAGGGGCCTACGAGCAGTACTTC
cdr3_aa: CSVEGTGAYEQYF

clone_size: few
j_call: TRBJ2-7
d_call: TRBD2
v_call: TRBV29-1
cdr3_nt: TGCAGCGTTGAAGATCAAACGACTAGCGGCGCCTACGAGCAGTACTTC
cdr3_aa: CSVEDQTTSGAYEQYF

clone_size: many
j_call: TRBJ2-7
d_call: TRBD1
v_call: TRBV20-1
cdr3_nt: TGCAGTGCTAGAGAGAGGGACAGGGGCCACTCCTACGAGCAGTACTTC
cdr3_aa: CSARERDRGHSYEQYF

clone_size: many
j_call: TRBJ2-7
d_call: TRBD1
v_call: TRBV29-1
cdr3_nt: TGCAGCGTCCTCCAGGGGGTCCTTCCCTACGAGCAGTACTTC
cdr3_aa: CSVLQGVLPYEQYF

clone_size: many
j_call: TRBJ2-1
d_call: NA
v_call: TRBV6-5
cdr3_nt: TGTGCCAGCAGTTACTCGATGGGCAGCAGCTCCTACAATGAGCAGTTCTTC
cdr3_aa: CASSYSMGSSSYNEQFF